Sequencing of this T cell receptor (beta chain) was carried out in a study of blood T cell repertoires in COVID-19. Background on the study: COVID-19 samples collected from the United States, Italy and Spain covered acute and convalescent phases. The analysed material was cDNA or gDNA that came from T cells, B-cell-depleted T cells, or PBMCs.

Study processing details: It was from reference gene primer amplification that nucleated cell counts were estimated. Assay: immunoSEQ multiplex PCR; the TCRdb copy retains only in-frame clones and omits some. V and J calls plus clone size are reproduced from that table; the DNA served to infer D and trimming. The table records 55,000 to 65,000 clones, about 80% of them present only once. This CDR3 comprises 16 residues. V was trimmed by 2 bases and J by 3 bases, leaving 13 bases between them. Germline V gene data show CDR1 as KGHDR and CDR2 as SFDVKD. The sample was peripheral blood. This rearrangement joins TRBV24-1 to TRBJ2-1; possible D gene TRBD1, 5 bases. This sequence was found in a man aged 55 to 70 with acute or convalescent COVID-19. The chain's CDR3 is CATSDSGHRSYNEQFF. CDR3 sequence (DNA): TGTGCCACCAGTGATTCAGGACACAGGAGCTACAATGAGCAGTTCTTC.